Each of the 13 T cell receptor beta chains below was sequenced from the same sample in a study of blood T cell repertoires in COVID-19. Only in-frame clones appear in the TCRdb table, and some are missing; sequencing was by immunoSEQ multiplex PCR. The table records roughly 290,000 clones, approximately 85% of them present only once. The sample comprised PBMCs or T cells enriched from blood (not recorded which). Receptors were obtained from a man aged 25 to 45 who had recovered from COVID-19.

The chain combines TRBV7-8 with TRBJ1-4; 7 nucleotides agree with TRBD1. V was pared by 5 bases and J by 4 bases, with 4 bases of the junction left unmatched. The CDR3 runs to 14 residues. CDR1 and CDR2 (germline): SGHVS, FQNEAQ. The CDR3 sequence is CASSRDSYNEKLFF. The CDR3 DNA reads TGTGCCAGCAGCCGGGACAGCTATAATGAAAAACTGTTTTTT.

This chain joins TRBV5-4 and TRBJ2-7; 7 bases are shared with TRBD2. There are 14 residues in the CDR3. The trim removed 2 bases at V and 2 bases at J, leaving 4 bases unmatched. Germline lookup yields CDR1 SGHNT and CDR2 YYREEE (reference sequence). DNA for the CDR3: TGTGCCAGCAGCTTTGGGGGGGGAACCTACGAGCAGTACTTC. This encodes CASSFGGGTYEQYF.

The chain has TRBV4-1 and TRBJ1-3; TRBD1 is a possible D gene (6 bases). The ends were cut back, 4 bases at V and 0 bases at J, with 13 bases in the middle. CDR3 length equals 16 residues. Germline-derived CDR1 and CDR2 are MGHRA and YSYEKL. The CDR3 region is CASSRENRASGNTIYF. The CDR3 region has the DNA TGCGCCAGCAGCCGGGAGAACAGGGCCTCTGGAAACACCATATATTTT.

The chain carries TRBV7-2 and TRBJ1-1; 7 bases match TRBD1. Germline CDR1 SGHTA, CDR2 FQGNSA. The CDR3 has 13 amino acids. With V trimmed by 1 base and J by 10 bases, 6 bases remained unmatched. CDR3 in amino acids: CASSLDRQGGAFF. The CDR3 region has the DNA TGTGCCAGCAGCTTAGACAGACAGGGCGGAGCTTTCTTT.

The CDR3 nucleotides are TGTGCCAGCAGCCTAGCGGCCACCTACGAGCAGTACTTC. Its protein is CASSLAATYEQYF. The chain carries TRBV3-1 (or the pseudogene TRBV3-2) and TRBJ2-7; a possible D gene is TRBD2 (6 bases). Trimming took off 4 bases at V and 2 bases at J, with 9 bases between the two ends. This CDR3 spans 13 amino acids. Germline CDR1 is LGHDT and CDR2 is YNNKEL (reference sequence).

The J gene is TRBJ2-5, the V gene TRBV5-4; TRBD2 agrees at 12 bases. CDR3 size: 17 residues. Germline V gene sequence: CDR1 SGHNT, CDR2 YYREEE (reference sequence). J gave up 6 bases and V 4 bases, and 13 bases lay outside the gene matches. The DNA for the CDR3 is TGTGCCAGCAGCCGCATCGTTCTAGCGGGGGGGCCTCAGACCCAGTACTTC. It translates to CASSRIVLAGGPQTQYF.

The chain joins TRBV7-2 to TRBJ2-7, with D perhaps matching TRBD2 (6 bases). Germline-derived CDR1 and CDR2 are SGHTA and FQGNSA. Trimming stripped 2 bases from V and 6 bases from J, with 20 bases between. This CDR3 contains 16 residues. The CDR3 region is CASSLFTGVGGSEQYF. The CDR3 coding sequence is TGTGCCAGCAGCTTATTCACGGGGGTCGGTGGTTCCGAGCAGTACTTC.

The chain recombines TRBV4-3 with TRBJ1-4, with D uncertain. Trimming cost V 5 bases and J 0 bases, with 10 bases left between them. CDR3 length equals 15 residues. From germline, CDR1 is LGHNA and CDR2 YSLEER. CDR3 amino acids: CASSYSSATNEKLFF. The DNA for the CDR3 is TGCGCCAGCAGCTACTCGTCTGCAACTAATGAAAAACTGTTTTTT.

This chain links TRBV21-1 with TRBJ1-5. TRBV21-1 represents a pseudogene. CDR3 size: 15 residues. CDR3 in amino acids: CASSRESFSNQPQHF. The CDR3 region has the DNA TGTGCCAGCAGCAGAGAGAGTTTCAGCAATCAGCCCCAGCATTTT.

This clone is a singleton in its sample. The chain has TRBV10-3 and TRBJ1-1; TRBD1 matches 7 bases. Germline V gene data show CDR1 as ENHRY and CDR2 as SYGVKD. Trimming at V came to 2 bases and at J to 1 base, leaving 4 bases not matched to a gene. This CDR3 is 15 amino acids long. Here the CDR3 reads CAISERHRGNTEAFF. The DNA for the CDR3 is TGTGCCATCAGTGAGAGGCACAGGGGGAACACTGAAGCTTTCTTT.

The chain employs TRBV2 and TRBJ2-5; TRBD2 is a possible D gene (5 bases). The CDR3 extends over 15 amino acids. Germline V CDR1 and CDR2: SNHLY, FYNNEI. Trimming cost V 6 bases and J 0 bases, with 14 bases left between them. The CDR3 bases are TGTGCCAGCAGCGACCGAGGGCAGAACCAAGAGACCCAGTACTTC. Its protein product is CASSDRGQNQETQYF.

The rearrangement links TRBV18 to TRBJ1-1; D may be TRBD1 (5 bases). This CDR3 contains 14 residues. The germline CDR1 and CDR2 sequences are KGHSH and LQKENI. Trimming shortened V by 5 bases and J by 1 base, and 11 bases separated the two germline ends. The CDR3 sequence: CASSASQGNTEAFF. DNA of the CDR3: TGTGCCAGCTCAGCAAGCCAGGGGAACACTGAAGCTTTCTTT.

The V call is TRBV3-1 (or the pseudogene TRBV3-2), the J call TRBJ1-3, with D unclear. CDR1 is LGHDT and CDR2 is YNNKEL in the germline V gene (reference sequence). The length of the CDR3 is 13 residues. The germline V and J ends were trimmed by 0 bases and 8 bases, with 8 bases remaining between them. CDR3 nucleotides: TGTGCCAGCAGCCAAGAGCGGGGAGACACCATATATTTT. This translates into CASSQERGDTIYF.